This section outlines one T cell receptor beta chain sequence together with its context. The sample is drawn from a study of blood T cell repertoires in COVID-19. Study information: Samples taken during acute and convalescent COVID-19 were collected in the United States, Italy and Spain.

There are 14 residues in the CDR3. V lost 0 bases, J lost 4 bases, and 9 bases lay in between. Germline V gives CDR1 KGHSH, CDR2 LQKENI. The data were produced by immunoSEQ multiplex PCR, yet TCRdb's version contains in-frame clones alone and is incomplete. The sample lists about 320,000 clones, about four fifths seen once, with about 1.2% in the top ten. The TCR originated in a woman between 45 and 60 years old with acute or convalescent COVID-19. Sequences were obtained from peripheral blood. This sequence joins TRBV18 and TRBJ1-2; D remains unclear. The CDR3 loop reads CASSPPTNSYGYTF. CDR3 coding DNA: TGTGCCAGCTCACCACCGACGAACAGCTATGGCTACACCTTC. The entire variable domain, with the rest obtained from reference TRBV18 and TRBJ1-2, is as follows: NAGVMQNPRHLVRRRGQEARLRCSPMKGHSHVYWYRQLPEEGLKFMVYLQKENIIDESGMPKERFSAEFPKEGPSILRIQQVVRGDSAAYFCASSPPTNSYGYTFGSGTRLTVV.